A single sample gave rise to the 28 T cell receptor beta chains below, sequenced in a study of T cells in tuberculosis. Method: immunoSEQ multiplex PCR; TCRdb's copy keeps in-frame clones and lacks some. The sample lists 40,000 to 50,000 clones, 95% occurring once. Sequencing was performed on PBMCs. The receptors were gathered from a donor aged 10-35 years with latent tuberculosis or without tuberculosis infection.

CDR3 amino acids: CASSLLSSYEQYF. DNA of the CDR3: TGTGCCAGCAGTTTACTTAGCTCCTACGAGCAGTACTTC. The chain joins TRBV28 to TRBJ2-7, with no clear D. This CDR3 has 13 residues. Per germline, CDR1 MDHEN and CDR2 SYDVKM. V was cut by 2 bases and J by 0 bases, with 5 bases left in between.

V is TRBV30 and J is TRBJ2-7; the match to TRBD1 covers 8 bases. V trimming: 0 bases; J trimming: 3 bases; junction bases outside the gene matches: 7. Germline assignment: CDR1 GTSNPN and CDR2 SVGIG (reference sequence). The CDR3 covers 15 residues. DNA of the CDR3: TGTGCCTGGAGTGTACTGGGACAGGTGGACTACGAGCAGTACTTC. It encodes CAWSVLGQVDYEQYF.

The chain combines TRBV5-1 with TRBJ1-2; 8 bases fit TRBD1. Germline V gene sequence: CDR1 SGHRS, CDR2 YFSETQ. Trimming removed 2 bases from V and 6 bases from J; junction bases left unmatched: 9. The CDR3 is 15 amino acids. The DNA of the CDR3 is TGCGCCAGCAGCTTCAGGGGGCCCACCCCGGATGGCTACACCTTC. Translation gives CASSFRGPTPDGYTF.

This clone has just one count. V and J are TRBV27 and TRBJ1-2; D is perhaps TRBD1 (5 bases). Trimming shortened V by 2 bases and J by 6 bases, and 10 bases separated the two germline ends. The CDR3 loop spans 13 amino acids. The germline gives CDR1 MNHEY, CDR2 SMNVEV (reference sequence). This chain's CDR3 is CASSLSKGHGYTF. CDR3 coding DNA: TGTGCCAGCAGTTTAAGCAAGGGGCATGGCTACACCTTC.

The V and J genes are TRBV9 and TRBJ1-2, with 7 positions matching TRBD1. The CDR3 runs to 13 residues. The J segment lost 10 bases and the V segment lost 4 bases, leaving 10 bases of the junction unmatched. The germline V gene encodes CDR1 SGDLS and CDR2 YYNGEE. CDR3 DNA sequence: TGTGCCAGCAGCCAAGACAGGGCGAGCGTCTACACCTTC. This encodes CASSQDRASVYTF.

The gene calls are TRBV2 and TRBJ2-5, with 10 nucleotides matching TRBD2. V gave up 2 bases and J gave up 1 base; unmatched junction bases: 1. The CDR3 consists of 15 residues. Germline V gene data show CDR1 as SNHLY and CDR2 as FYNNEI. The CDR3 nucleotides read TGTGCCAGCAGTGAAACTAGCGGGGTCCAAGAGACCCAGTACTTC. It specifies CASSETSGVQETQYF.

The rearrangement uses TRBV19 and TRBJ2-5, with 13 nucleotides matching TRBD2. The CDR3 sequence is 16 residues long. V dropped 8 bases and J dropped 5; count of bases not matched to a gene: 11. In germline, CDR1 is LNHDA, CDR2 SQIVND (reference sequence). The CDR3 here is CASGLAGVAGEETQYF. CDR3 bases: TGTGCCAGTGGACTAGCGGGGGTCGCGGGAGAGGAGACCCAGTACTTC.

The chain recombines TRBV27 with TRBJ1-2; TRBD1 agrees at 9 bases. Germline CDR1 MNHEY, CDR2 SMNVEV (reference sequence). J was trimmed by 4 bases and V by 6 bases; bases with no gene match: 6. The CDR3 consists of 14 residues. CDR3: CASSQTGGPYGYTF. As DNA, the CDR3 is TGTGCCAGCAGCCAGACAGGGGGGCCCTATGGCTACACCTTC.

The chain recombines TRBV6-5 with TRBJ1-5, with 8 bases identical to TRBD1. Looked up from germline, CDR1 is MNHEY and CDR2 is SVGAGI. The length of the CDR3 is 15 residues. Unmatched junction bases numbered 0, after V lost 0 bases and J lost 2 bases. This CDR3 is CASSYSGQGNQPQHF. Here the CDR3 DNA reads TGTGCCAGCAGTTACTCGGGACAGGGCAATCAGCCCCAGCATTTT.

DNA of the CDR3: TGCGCCAGCAGCTACAGTGATGGCCCTGGAAACACCATATATTTT. It encodes CASSYSDGPGNTIYF. This chain joins TRBV4-3 and TRBJ1-3; D is unclear. This CDR3 contains 15 residues. Trimming shortened V by 5 bases and J by 2 bases, and 13 bases separated the two germline ends. Germline V lookup: CDR1 LGHNA, CDR2 YSLEER.

CDR3 residues: CASSLVEGPPGNTIYF. The CDR3 coding sequence is TGTGCCAGCAGCTTAGTGGAGGGGCCCCCTGGAAACACCATATATTTT. This chain joins TRBV7-8 and TRBJ1-3; a possible D gene is TRBD1 (5 bases). Trimming shortened V by 1 base and J by 2 bases, and 12 bases separated the two germline ends. Germline V gene lookup returns CDR1 SGHVS and CDR2 FQNEAQ. CDR3 length equals 16 residues.

This sequence joins TRBV15 and TRBJ2-2, with TRBD2 matching over 10 bases. After removal of 0 bases from V and 0 bases from J, the junction contained 19 bases not matched to a gene. Per the germline V gene, CDR1 is LNHNV and CDR2 is YYDKDF (reference sequence). The CDR3 loop spans 23 amino acids. The CDR3 region is CATSRERISATSGFRSNTGELFF. The CDR3 region has the DNA TGTGCCACCAGCAGAGAGAGGATCTCCGCGACTAGCGGGTTTCGTTCGAACACCGGGGAGCTGTTTTTT.

V usage is TRBV5-4 and J usage is TRBJ1-2, with D unresolved. Germline V gene lookup returns CDR1 SGHNT and CDR2 YYREEE (reference sequence). Trimming took off 2 bases at V and 5 bases at J, with 13 bases between the two ends. This CDR3 spans 14 amino acids. In DNA, the CDR3 is TGTGCCAGCAGCTTAACGGCAGAACTATATGGCTACACCTTC. Residues: CASSLTAELYGYTF. Full variable domain (missing parts from reference TRBV5-4 and TRBJ1-2): ETGVTQSPTHLIKTRGQQVTLRCSSQSGHNTVSWYQQALGQGPQFIFQYYREEENGRGNFPPRFSGLQFPNYSSELNVNALELDDSALYLCASSLTAELYGYTFGSGTRLTVV.

J is TRBJ1-1 and V is TRBV23-1; D not certain. TRBV23-1 is an open reading frame, and its role is uncertain. The CDR3 extends over 11 amino acids. The germline V and J ends were trimmed by 4 bases and 8 bases, with 8 bases remaining between them. CDR3 coding DNA: TGCGCCAGCAGTCGCGAGGTGGAAGCTTTCTTT. It encodes CASSREVEAFF.

This chain uses TRBV18 with TRBJ1-6; D is unresolved. The V and J ends lost 1 base and 7 bases respectively, with 11 bases between them. The CDR3 extends over 15 amino acids. Germline V gene data show CDR1 as KGHSH and CDR2 as LQKENI. CDR3 nucleotide sequence: TGTGCCAGCTCACCACTCAACGCCGAGAATTCACCCCTCCACTTT. Amino acid sequence: CASSPLNAENSPLHF.

Here the CDR3 reads CAFNPDSKNTEAFF. CDR3 sequence (DNA): TGTGCCTTTAACCCGGACAGTAAGAACACTGAAGCTTTCTTT. V usage is TRBV5-4 and J usage is TRBJ1-1; D is possibly TRBD1 (6 bases). Germline V lookup: CDR1 SGHNT, CDR2 YYREEE (reference sequence). V was clipped by 10 bases and J by 1 base, with 17 bases between them. CDR3 length: 14 residues.

The chain combines TRBV5-6 with TRBJ1-5; D remains unclear. CDR1 and CDR2 from the germline V gene are SGHDT and YYEEEE. The CDR3 covers 15 residues. Trimming took off 5 bases at V and 3 bases at J, with 15 bases between the two ends. CDR3 coding DNA: TGTGCCAGCAGTACAGCCTCCTCGATCAATCAGCCCCAGCATTTT. Protein: CASSTASSINQPQHF. The variable domain in full, completed from reference TRBV5-6 and TRBJ1-5, reads DAGVTQSPTHLIKTRGQQVTLRCSPKSGHDTVSWYQQALGQGPQFIFQYYEEEERQRGNFPDRFSGHQFPNYSSELNVNALLLGDSALYLCASSTASSINQPQHFGDGTRLSIL.

This chain uses TRBV2 with TRBJ2-7; 8 bases match TRBD1. The CDR3 contains 15 residues. V shed 4 bases, J shed 1 base, and the junction held 6 bases outside the gene matches. In germline, CDR1 is SNHLY, CDR2 FYNNEI. DNA of the CDR3: TGTGCCAGCAGTGTATCAACAGGGGGGTCCTACGAGCAGTACTTC. Protein product: CASSVSTGGSYEQYF.

This rearrangement joins TRBV19 to TRBJ1-1; 7 bases are shared with TRBD1. Germline V gene sequence: CDR1 LNHDA, CDR2 SQIVND (reference sequence). J lost 8 bases, V lost 4 bases, and 7 bases had no gene match. The CDR3 sequence is 13 residues long. The CDR3 nucleotides read TGTGCCAGTAGTAGCGAAGGACAGGACGAAGCTTTCTTT. The encoded protein is CASSSEGQDEAFF.

The J gene is TRBJ1-1, the V gene TRBV10-3; 7 bases line up with TRBD1. The germline CDR1 and CDR2 sequences are ENHRY and SYGVKD. The CDR3 totals 12 residues. V shed 10 bases and J 3 bases; nucleotides not matched to a gene: 5. CDR3 nucleotide sequence: TGTGCCACTTGGGACAGTTACACTGAAGCTTTCTTT. Its translation: CATWDSYTEAFF.

This chain links TRBV7-8 with TRBJ2-7, with a possible D match to TRBD1 (5 bases). Per the germline V gene, CDR1 is SGHVS and CDR2 is FQNEAQ. This CDR3 comprises 13 residues. Trimming stripped 5 bases from V and 4 bases from J, with 12 bases between. In DNA form, the CDR3 reads TGTGCCAGCAGCCCAGACAGTCTGTACGAGCAGTACTTC. Protein product: CASSPDSLYEQYF.

CDR3 sequence reads: CASSPFGTDTQYF. The CDR3 DNA is TGTGCCAGCAGTCCGTTCGGCACAGATACGCAGTATTTT. This sequence joins TRBV6-5 and TRBJ2-3, with D uncertain. The CDR3 sequence is 13 residues long. The ends were cut back, 5 bases at V and 1 base at J, with 7 bases in the middle. Germline CDR1 reads MNHEY; CDR2 reads SVGAGI.

This chain links TRBV28 with TRBJ1-6; D may be TRBD1 (5 bases). The CDR3 loop spans 14 amino acids. Germline V gene lookup returns CDR1 MDHEN and CDR2 SYDVKM. The ends were cut back, 6 bases at V and 6 bases at J, with 12 bases in the middle. For the CDR3, the DNA is TGTGCCAGCAGGATTGACAGCCCTAATTCACCCCTCCACTTT. This sequence encodes CASRIDSPNSPLHF.

This sequence joins TRBV11-2 and TRBJ1-4; TRBD1 matches 7 bases. The V and J ends lost 10 bases and 7 bases, in that order; junction bases with no gene match: 9. The CDR3 is 13 amino acids. Germline CDR1 reads SGHAT; CDR2 reads FQNNGV. CDR3 nucleotide sequence: TGTGCCACATCTACAGGGGTGCGTGAAAAACTGTTTTTT. Translation gives CATSTGVREKLFF.

This sequence joins TRBV30 and TRBJ2-1; D might be TRBD1 (6 bases). Germline V gene lookup returns CDR1 GTSNPN and CDR2 SVGIG (reference sequence). V was clipped by 0 bases and J by 6 bases, with 15 bases between them. The CDR3 consists of 15 residues. In nucleotides, the CDR3 is TGTGCCTGGAGTGTCATGACAGGCCCCCGCAATGAGCAGTTCTTC. This translates into CAWSVMTGPRNEQFF.

The V call is TRBV28, the J call TRBJ1-2; D is unresolved. V lost 4 bases, J lost 6 bases, and 18 bases lay in between. There are 15 residues in the CDR3. The germline V gene has CDR1 MDHEN and CDR2 SYDVKM. The CDR3 DNA is TGTGCCAGCAGTTCCCTCGGAGACGTCTTAGATGGCTACACCTTC. Protein sequence: CASSSLGDVLDGYTF.

The V and J genes are TRBV5-1 and TRBJ1-2, with a weak D call TRBD1 (6 bases). CDR1 SGHRS and CDR2 YFSETQ come from the germline V gene. V lost 5 bases and J lost 4, with 9 bases in between. This CDR3 spans 12 amino acids. For the CDR3, the DNA is TGCGCCAGCAGGAGGGGGAGCTATGGCTACACCTTC. Translation: CASRRGSYGYTF.

A single count supports this clone. This chain links TRBV15 with TRBJ1-2; D gene ambiguous. This CDR3 region has 16 residues. In germline, CDR1 is LNHNV, CDR2 YYDKDF (reference sequence). Trimming took off 0 bases at V and 0 bases at J, with 11 bases between the two ends. CDR3 nucleotide sequence: TGTGCCACCAGCAGAGATTACGCGGATACTAACTATGGCTACACCTTC. This codes for CATSRDYADTNYGYTF.